Listed below are T cell receptor beta chains from one sample, sequenced in a study of T cells in Graves' hyperthyroidism and ophthalmopathy. TCRdb re-analysed the multiplex PCR reads in MiXCR, keeping a single row per CDR3 protein. The sample shows a few hundred thousand distinct CDR3 sequences, about an eighth of them seen only once. Material: blood. The receptors were sampled from a woman under 30 with Graves' hyperthyroidism. The CDR3 runs from the conserved cysteine through the conserved F or W. A D gene is named only where the DNA matches it firmly. Clone size is given for some rows only: seen once, a few or many times, or a class if the clone is expanded.

>TRBV6-6|TRBD2|TRBJ2-7|many
CASSYSGLADSYEQYF
TGTGCCAGCAGTTACTCGGGACTAGCGGACTCCTACGAGCAGTACTTC
>TRBV3-1|-|TRBJ2-7|many
CASSLVRGGEQYF
TGTGCCAGCAGCCTAGTGCGAGGTGGCGAGCAGTACTTC
>TRBV11-2|-|TRBJ1-5|few
CASRSSPGEPQHF
TGTGCCAGCAGATCATCCCCCGGAGAGCCCCAGCATTTT
>TRBV14|TRBD2|TRBJ2-1|-
CASSQPAGAYNEQFF
TGTGCCAGCAGCCAACCAGCGGGAGCCTACAATGAGCAGTTCTTC
>TRBV27|-|TRBJ1-1|once
CASSLSVGARTEAFF
TGTGCCAGCAGTTTATCGGTGGGGGCGAGGACTGAAGCTTTCTTT
>TRBV11-2|-|TRBJ1-1|many
CASSLSEMNTEAFF
TGTGCCAGCAGCTTATCAGAAATGAACACTGAAGCTTTCTTT
>TRBV20-1|-|TRBJ1-1|many
CSAPDIRTRTEAFF
TGCAGTGCCCCTGACATACGAACTCGAACTGAAGCTTTCTTT
>TRBV18|TRBD2|TRBJ2-3|few
CASSPGLAGGQRDTQYF
TGTGCCAGCTCACCTGGACTAGCGGGAGGGCAGCGGGATACGCAGTATTTT
>TRBV4-1|-|TRBJ1-4|few
CASSQVRGEKLFF
TGCGCCAGCAGCCAAGTGAGGGGTGAAAAACTGTTTTTT
>TRBV7-3|-|TRBJ2-1|-
CASSIPGNEQFF
TGTGCCAGCAGCATACCAGGGAATGAGCAGTTCTTC
>TRBV19|TRBD1|TRBJ2-5|few
CASSPGQGPETQYF
TGTGCCAGTTCTCCGGGACAGGGGCCAGAGACCCAGTACTTC
>TRBV5-1|TRBD2|TRBJ2-2|few
CASSLRPLAGTYAGELFF
TGCGCCAGCAGCTTGAGGCCCCTAGCGGGGACCTATGCCGGGGAGCTGTTTTTT
>TRBV3-1|TRBD2|TRBJ2-1|many
CASSQGLAGGEQFF
TGTGCCAGCAGCCAAGGACTAGCGGGAGGGGAGCAGTTCTTC
>TRBV5-8|TRBD2|TRBJ2-5|many
CASSLSGGKETQYF
TGTGCCAGCAGCTTGAGCGGGGGCAAGGAGACCCAGTACTTC
>TRBV24-1|-|TRBJ1-3|-
CATSDPPPRGAGNTIYF
TGTGCCACCAGTGATCCCCCCCCGCGGGGGGCGGGAAACACCATATATTTT
>TRBV6-2/TRBV6-3|-|TRBJ1-5|few
CASSTPTVQPQHF
TGTGCCAGCAGTACCCCGACCGTACAGCCCCAGCATTTT
>TRBV10-3|TRBD1|TRBJ2-5|few
CAIGSPDRDQETQYF
TGTGCCATCGGGTCCCCGGACAGGGACCAAGAGACCCAGTACTTC
>TRBV28|-|TRBJ1-2|many
CASSLPKSYGYTF
TGTGCCAGCAGTTTGCCCAAATCCTATGGCTACACCTTC
>TRBV29-1|TRBD1|TRBJ1-1|-
CSSQQGQGTTEAFF
TGCAGCTCACAGCAGGGACAGGGTACCACTGAAGCTTTCTTT
>TRBV20-1|TRBD2|TRBJ2-1|-
CSARDAYGTSGHNEQFF
TGCAGTGCTAGAGATGCTTACGGGACTAGCGGTCACAATGAGCAGTTCTTC
>TRBV28|TRBD2|TRBJ2-7|many
CASSPAGRGEQYF
TGTGCCAGCAGTCCTGCCGGGAGGGGAGAGCAGTACTTC
>TRBV6-2/TRBV6-3|TRBD1|TRBJ2-2|many
CASTFRDSTGELFF
TGTGCCAGCACGTTCCGGGACAGCACCGGGGAGCTGTTTTTT